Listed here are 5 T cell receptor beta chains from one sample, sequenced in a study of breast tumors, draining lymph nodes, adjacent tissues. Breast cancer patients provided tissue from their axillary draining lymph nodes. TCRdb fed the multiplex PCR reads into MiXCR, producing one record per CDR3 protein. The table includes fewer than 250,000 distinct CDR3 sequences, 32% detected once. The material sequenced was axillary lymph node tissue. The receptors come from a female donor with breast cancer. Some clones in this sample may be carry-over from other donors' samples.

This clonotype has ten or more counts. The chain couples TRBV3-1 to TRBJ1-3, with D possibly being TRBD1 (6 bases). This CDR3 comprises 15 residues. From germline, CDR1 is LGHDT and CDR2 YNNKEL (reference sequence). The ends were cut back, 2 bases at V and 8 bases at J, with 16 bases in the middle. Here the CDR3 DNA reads TGTGCCAGCAGCCAACTCGACGGGGGGGCATACACCATATATTTT. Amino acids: CASSQLDGGAYTIYF. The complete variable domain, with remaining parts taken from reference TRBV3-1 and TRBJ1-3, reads DTAVSQTPKYLVTQMGNDKSIKCEQNLGHDTMYWYKQDSKKFLKIMFSYNNKELIINETVPNRFSPKSPDKAHLNLHINSLELGDSAVYFCASSQLDGGAYTIYFGEGSWLTVV.

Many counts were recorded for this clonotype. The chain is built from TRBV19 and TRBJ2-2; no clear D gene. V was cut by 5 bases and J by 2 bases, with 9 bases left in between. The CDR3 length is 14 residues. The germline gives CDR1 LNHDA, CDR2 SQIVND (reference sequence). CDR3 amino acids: CASSVADNTGELFF. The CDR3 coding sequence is TGTGCCAGTAGTGTGGCAGACAACACCGGGGAGCTGTTTTTT. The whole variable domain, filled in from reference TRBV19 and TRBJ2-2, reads DGGITQSPKYLFRKEGQNVTLSCEQNLNHDAMYWYRQDPGQGLRLIYYSQIVNDFQKGDIAEGYSVSREKKESFPLTVTSAQKNPTAFYLCASSVADNTGELFFGEGSRLTVL.

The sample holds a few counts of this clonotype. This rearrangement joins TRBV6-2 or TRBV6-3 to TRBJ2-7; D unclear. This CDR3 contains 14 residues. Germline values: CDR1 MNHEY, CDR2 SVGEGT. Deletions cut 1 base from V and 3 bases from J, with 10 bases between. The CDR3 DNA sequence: TGTGCCAGCAGTTACTATGGGCTAAACTACGAGCAGTACTTC. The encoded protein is CASSYYGLNYEQYF.

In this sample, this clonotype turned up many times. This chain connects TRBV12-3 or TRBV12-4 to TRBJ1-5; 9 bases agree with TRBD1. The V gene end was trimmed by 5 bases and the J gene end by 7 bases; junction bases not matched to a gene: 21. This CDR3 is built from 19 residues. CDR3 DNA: TGTGCCAGCAGTCCCCTGGGACAGGGAACCTACGGGAGGGTACAGCCCCAGCATTTT. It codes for CASSPLGQGTYGRVQPQHF.

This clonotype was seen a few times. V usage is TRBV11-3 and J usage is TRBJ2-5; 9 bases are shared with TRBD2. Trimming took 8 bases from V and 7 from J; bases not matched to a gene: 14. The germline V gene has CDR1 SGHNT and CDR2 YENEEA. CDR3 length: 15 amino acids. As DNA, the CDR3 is TGTGCCAGCCGCCCTCGACTAGCGGCGGAGGGGACCCAGTACTTC. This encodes CASRPRLAAEGTQYF.